This TCR beta chain comes out of a study of neurological immune-mediated disorders. Time point specified: longitudinal time-point 3. Preparation of the unsorted libraries drew on 2 million PBMCs stored at -80 C. Overall study results and limits: Across subjects, no CDR3 amino acid sequence appeared in expanded clones of more than one subject, a finding that suggested private repertoires in all groups. The greatest TCR clonal expansion appeared in HTLV-1-associated myelopathy and the smallest, falling below healthy controls, in multiple sclerosis.

This clonotype turned up a few times. Its antigen is still unknown. At one end the junction does not follow the germline gene, possibly because of a read error. Whenever a sequencing run was performed, it yielded over 170 million TCR-beta sequences from 15-18 subjects. TCRdb recomputed calls from the 5' RACE reads with MiXCR, one row per CDR3 protein. The sample lists approximately 47,000 distinct CDR3 sequences, 13% occurring once. Germline V lookup: CDR1 KGHDR, CDR2 SFDVKD. The CDR3 extends over 13 amino acids. The origin of this receptor is a man aged 25 to 40 in good health. Sequenced material: PBMCs. This chain links TRBV24-1 with TRBJ2-2; no clear D gene. DNA for the CDR3: TGTGTCACCAGTGATTTTAACACCGGGGAGCTGTTTTTT. This sequence encodes CVTSDFNTGELFF.